This TCR beta chain was documented in a study of PD-1 blockade in classical Hodgkin lymphoma. Findings and limits, study-wide: Lower baseline TCR diversity marked trial partial responders and progressors.

Stated time point: cycle 4 day 1 (C4D1), after about 6 weeks of nivolumab. Every patient had relapsed following autologous stem cell transplantation, and cohorts differed in brentuximab vedotin exposure. CD4+ T cells were purified from thawed PBMCs by negative selection. Assay: immunoSEQ multiplex PCR; the TCRdb copy retains only in-frame clones and omits some. This table holds about 5,000 clones, about 80% found once. This CDR3 is 15 amino acids long. Trimming took off 6 bases at V and 2 bases at J, with 14 bases between the two ends. The germline gives CDR1 MDHEN, CDR2 SYDVKM. Comment on this clone: Its antigen remains unidentified.

J is TRBJ1-5 and V is TRBV28, with D tentatively TRBD1 (6 bases). The input for sequencing was CD4+ T cells from blood, taken before the fourth cycle of nivolumab. The clonotype was recovered from a human donor with classical Hodgkin lymphoma. The CDR3 DNA is TGTGCCAGCAGGTTGGGGGCGGGTGGCAATCAGCCCCAGCATTTT. This codes for CASRLGAGGNQPQHF.